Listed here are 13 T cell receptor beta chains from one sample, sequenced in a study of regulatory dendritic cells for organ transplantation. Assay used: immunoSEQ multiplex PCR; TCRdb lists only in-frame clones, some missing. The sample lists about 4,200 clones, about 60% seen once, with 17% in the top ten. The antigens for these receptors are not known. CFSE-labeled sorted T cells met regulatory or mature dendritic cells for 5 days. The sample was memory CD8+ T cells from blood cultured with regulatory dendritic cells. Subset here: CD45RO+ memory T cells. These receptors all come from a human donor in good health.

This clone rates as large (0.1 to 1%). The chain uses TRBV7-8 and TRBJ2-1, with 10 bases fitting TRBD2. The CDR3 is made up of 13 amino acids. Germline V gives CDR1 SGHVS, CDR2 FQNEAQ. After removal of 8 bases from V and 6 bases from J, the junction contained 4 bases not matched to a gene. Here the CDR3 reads CASGAGGLNEQFF. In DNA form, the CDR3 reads TGTGCCAGCGGAGCGGGGGGGCTCAATGAGCAGTTCTTC.

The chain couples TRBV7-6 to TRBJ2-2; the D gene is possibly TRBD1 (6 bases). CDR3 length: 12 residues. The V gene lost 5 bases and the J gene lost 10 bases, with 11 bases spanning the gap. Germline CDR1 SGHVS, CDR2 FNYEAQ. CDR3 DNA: TGTGCCAGCAGCCCCACAGGGTTGGAGCTGTTTTTT. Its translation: CASSPTGLELFF.

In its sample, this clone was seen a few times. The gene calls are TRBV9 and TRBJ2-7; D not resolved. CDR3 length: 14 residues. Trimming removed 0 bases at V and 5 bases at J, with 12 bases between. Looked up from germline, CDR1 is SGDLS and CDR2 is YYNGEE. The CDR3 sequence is CASSVAYRGDEQYF. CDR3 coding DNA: TGTGCCAGCAGCGTAGCTTACCGAGGCGACGAGCAGTACTTC.

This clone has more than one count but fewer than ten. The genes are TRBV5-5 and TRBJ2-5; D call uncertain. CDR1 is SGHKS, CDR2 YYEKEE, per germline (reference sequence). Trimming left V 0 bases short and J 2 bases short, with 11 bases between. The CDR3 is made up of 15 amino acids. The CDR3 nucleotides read TGTGCCAGCAGCTTGGTGGCAGCTAGACAAGAGACCCAGTACTTC. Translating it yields CASSLVAARQETQYF.

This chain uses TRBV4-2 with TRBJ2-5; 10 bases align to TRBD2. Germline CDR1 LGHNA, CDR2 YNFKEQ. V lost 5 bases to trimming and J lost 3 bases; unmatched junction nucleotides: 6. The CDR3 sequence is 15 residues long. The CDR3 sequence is CASSVPLAGEETQYF. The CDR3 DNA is TGTGCCAGCAGCGTCCCTCTAGCGGGGGAAGAGACCCAGTACTTC.

The CDR3 DNA sequence: TGTGCCACCAGCGAGGCCAGGGAGGGGGCAGATACGCAGTATTTT. Translated, it gives CATSEAREGADTQYF. The gene calls are TRBV15 and TRBJ2-3; D possibly corresponds to TRBD2 (7 bases). V lost 5 bases and J 4 bases, leaving 16 bases between the germline ends. The CDR3 totals 15 residues. Germline assignment: CDR1 LNHNV and CDR2 YYDKDF (reference sequence).

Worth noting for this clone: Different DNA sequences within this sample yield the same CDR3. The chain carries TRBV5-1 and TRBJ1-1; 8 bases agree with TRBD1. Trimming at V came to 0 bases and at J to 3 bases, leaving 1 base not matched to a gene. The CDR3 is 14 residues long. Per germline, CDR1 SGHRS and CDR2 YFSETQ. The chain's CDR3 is CASSLAGGYTEAFF. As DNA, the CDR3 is TGCGCCAGCAGCTTGGCAGGGGGCTACACTGAAGCTTTCTTT. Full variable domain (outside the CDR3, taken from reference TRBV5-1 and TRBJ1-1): KAGVTQTPRYLIKTRGQQVTLSCSPISGHRSVSWYQQTPGQGLQFLFEYFSETQRNKGNFPGRFSGRQFSNSRSEMNVSTLELGDSALYLCASSLAGGYTEAFFGQGTRLTVV.

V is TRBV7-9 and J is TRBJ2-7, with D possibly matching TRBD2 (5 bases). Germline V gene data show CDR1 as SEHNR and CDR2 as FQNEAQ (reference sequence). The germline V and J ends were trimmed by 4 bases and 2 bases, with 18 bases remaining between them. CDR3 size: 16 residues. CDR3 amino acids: CASSSERARLPYEQYF. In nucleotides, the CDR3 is TGTGCCAGCAGCTCCGAGAGGGCCAGGCTCCCCTACGAGCAGTACTTC.

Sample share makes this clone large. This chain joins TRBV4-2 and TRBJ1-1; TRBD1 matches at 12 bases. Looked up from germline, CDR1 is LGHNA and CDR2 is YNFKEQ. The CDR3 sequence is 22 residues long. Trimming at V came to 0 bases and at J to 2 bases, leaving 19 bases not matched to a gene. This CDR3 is CASSQESGDRGQSTAGNTEAFF. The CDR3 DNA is TGTGCCAGCAGCCAAGAGTCAGGGGACAGGGGGCAGTCAACGGCCGGTAACACTGAAGCTTTCTTT.

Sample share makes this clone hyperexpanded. The CDR3 region is CASSFPLAGKETQYF. The CDR3 bases are TGTGCCAGCAGCTTCCCACTAGCGGGTAAAGAGACCCAGTACTTC. The chain recombines TRBV7-9 with TRBJ2-5; 9 nucleotides line up with TRBD2. The germline V gene has CDR1 SEHNR and CDR2 FQNEAQ (reference sequence). This CDR3 has 15 residues. J was trimmed by 3 bases and V by 3 bases; bases with no gene match: 5.

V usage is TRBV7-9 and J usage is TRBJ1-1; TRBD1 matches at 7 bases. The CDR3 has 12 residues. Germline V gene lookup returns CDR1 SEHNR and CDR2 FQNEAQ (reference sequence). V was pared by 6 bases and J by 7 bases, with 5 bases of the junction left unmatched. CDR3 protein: CASRGTAVEAFF. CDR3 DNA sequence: TGTGCCAGCAGAGGGACAGCCGTTGAAGCTTTCTTT. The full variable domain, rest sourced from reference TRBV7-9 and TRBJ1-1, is DTGVSQNPRHKITKRGQNVTFRCDPISEHNRLYWYRQTLGQGPEFLTYFQNEAQLEKSRLLSDRFSAERPKGSFSTLEIQRTEQGDSAMYLCASRGTAVEAFFGQGTRLTVV.

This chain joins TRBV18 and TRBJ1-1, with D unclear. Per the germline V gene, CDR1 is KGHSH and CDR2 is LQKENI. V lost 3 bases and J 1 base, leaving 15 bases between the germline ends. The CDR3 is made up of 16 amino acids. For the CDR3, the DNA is TGTGCCAGCTCACCCCTAAGACGGGGTGGGAACACTGAAGCTTTCTTT. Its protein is CASSPLRRGGNTEAFF.

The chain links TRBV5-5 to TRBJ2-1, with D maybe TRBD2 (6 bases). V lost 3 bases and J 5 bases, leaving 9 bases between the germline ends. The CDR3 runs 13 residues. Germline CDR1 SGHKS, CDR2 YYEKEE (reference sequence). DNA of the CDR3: TGTGCCAGCAGCTCCGGGAGAAACAATGAGCAGTTCTTC. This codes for CASSSGRNNEQFF. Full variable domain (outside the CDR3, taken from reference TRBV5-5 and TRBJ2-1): DAGVTQSPTHLIKTRGQQVTLRCSPISGHKSVSWYQQVLGQGPQFIFQYYEKEERGRGNFPDRFSARQFPNYSSELNVNALLLGDSALYLCASSSGRNNEQFFGPGTRLTVL.